The rows below give T cell receptor beta chains drawn from one sample of a study of regulatory T cells in long-lasting Graves disease. TCRdb reprocessed the multiplex PCR reads via MiXCR and lists one record per CDR3 protein. The repertoire has about 450,000 distinct CDR3 sequences, about 14% of them found once; the top ten carry 17%. The same specimen was also included in a second study, on T cells in Graves' hyperthyroidism and ophthalmopathy.

The material sequenced was peripheral blood mononuclear cells (PBMCs), taken at new diagnosis, from a patient treated with antithyroid drugs. These receptor sequences come from a woman in her fifties or sixties with Graves disease. CDR3s leave out the opening cysteine and the closing phenylalanine or tryptophan.

length	V	CDR3
12	TRBV4-1	ASSQGTTQETQY
12	TRBV11-3	ASSSQGSSGELF
14	TRBV27	ASSFGRAGGFYEQY
11	TRBV2	ASGVGGIGEQF
14	TRBV28	ASSSPPVSSYNEQF
15	TRBV27	ASSLFWSAGTYNEQF
12	TRBV10-3	ATGRGQINQPQH
11	TRBV7-8	ASSLNDPYEQY
19	TRBV28	ASSSPRGIGGGEDSNQPQH
13	TRBV11-2	ASSLSAGITDTQY
11	TRBV3-1	ASSQDGGSPLH
13	TRBV7-9	ASSLDPNSYNEQF
15	TRBV5-1	ASSSTGLAVLEGSQF
12	TRBV5-1	ATKGQGLNTEAF
11	TRBV5-4	ASSFQGSEKLF
11	TRBV28	ASSSRVDYGYT
10	TRBV12-3/TRBV12-4	ASSLTAGELF
12	TRBV6-9	ASSPRDRGSGYT
13	TRBV12-3/TRBV12-4	ASNQGGGHFNEQF
18	TRBV4-2	ASSQDPASGRRIAAYEQY
11	TRBV20-1	SARTSGDYEQY
12	TRBV30	AWSRGDANYGYT
13	TRBV15	ATSKSGGLNQPQH
13	TRBV6-1	ASRDRGEAQDTQY
12	TRBV6-1	ASSPDTGLYEQY
12	TRBV12-3/TRBV12-4	ASNAGASYNEQF
15	TRBV28	ASSSRVSGDQSYEQY
15	TRBV5-1	ASSLSPGLADSYEQY
16	TRBV30	AWNPGRQGAYNQETQY
18	TRBV7-2	ASSLGGLSAWLAAYNEQF
14	TRBV3-1	ASSLSGRSGYNEQF
14	TRBV6-2/TRBV6-3	ASSYSETGGYNEQF
13	TRBV28	ASSLRGSNQETQY
15	TRBV27	ASSDPRDTGPEDTQY
14	TRBV27	ASSLGSGSAYNEQF
12	TRBV10-3	AISADTTGSEQY
14	TRBV14	ASSQDGGTGTDTQY
10	TRBV7-2	ASSLGSVVQF
12	TRBV11-2	ASSQRGANEKLF
12	TRBV24-1	ATRPPVFPGELF
11	TRBV20-1	SVSQGAGETQY
14	TRBV4-1	ASSQASGQAKNIQY
12	TRBV6-2/TRBV6-3	ASSLQGASTEAF
15	TRBV6-1	ASSEAPRGGVSTEAF
11	TRBV5-1	ASSLERVYGYT
13	TRBV9	ASSGGSGRNYEQY
14	TRBV6-2/TRBV6-3	ASSYRLAGGPDTQY
14	TRBV7-9	ASSILQGINTGELF
16	TRBV27	ASSLWGGLGKRYNEQF
19	TRBV19	ASTPTATRGTHTRSSYEQY
12	TRBV5-6	ASSLMAGGNEQY
15	TRBV28	ASRGQGRKSSYNEQF
14	TRBV27	ASSKWEGAQSYGYT
15	TRBV10-1	ASSHRLAGGVTGELF
13	TRBV2	ASSGQGERNQPQH